Detailed here is one TCR beta chain. The sample is drawn from a study of T cell changes during pregnancy in multiple sclerosis. The CDR3 extends over 13 amino acids. Looked up from germline, CDR1 is SGHAT and CDR2 is FQNNGV. The V end was cut by 6 bases, the J end by 2 bases, with 9 bases between. Clones were sequenced by immunoSEQ multiplex PCR, and TCRdb holds only the in-frame ones, with some missing. The sample contains some 60,000 clones, around nine tenths of which appear only once. The chain uses TRBV11-2 and TRBJ2-3; no clear D. This clonotype was obtained from a female donor with multiple sclerosis, enrolled in a pregnancy study. The material was CD4+ T cells from peripheral blood mononuclear cells, obtained in the third trimester of pregnancy. CDR3 protein: CASSLFFTDTQYF. The CDR3 nucleotides read TGTGCCAGCAGTCTCTTCTTCACAGATACGCAGTATTTT.